Here is one TCR beta chain with its context. Its target antigen remains unknown. No base qualities exist here, and no much larger clone lies one base off it. Reading the germline V gene (reference sequence) gives CDR1 LGHDT and CDR2 YNNKEL. At the junction V is shortened by 0 bases and J by 5 bases, with 8 bases in between. Including cysteine and phenylalanine, the CDR3 has 14 amino acids. Just CDR3 DNA is preserved here, 42 bases in frame from base 1. The immunoSEQ Assay, a bias-controlled multiplex PCR, was used to amplify TCRbeta CDR3 regions from genomic DNA. Per the source publication's procedure: Within the assay, amplification of reference gene primers was used to estimate how many nucleated cells each sample contained. Sequence reads were collapsed and filtered to measure the absolute abundance of every unique TCRbeta CDR3 rearrangement. For each sample, productive Simpson clonality was calculated as the square root of Simpson's diversity index over productive rearrangements. TCRdb retrieved this table from immuneACCESS and kept in-frame rearrangements only. Not all clones are present; in checked studies, unresolved V genes account for under half, and no reason is known for the remainder. That table furnishes V, J and clone size, whereas the DNA furnished D and trimming. This sample is represented by some 150,000 clones; around 84% of them were singletons. The ten largest clones take up 30% to 45% of the sample.

Collaborating institutions collected whole blood in K2EDTA tubes following their own protocols. Collaborator samples were shipped for TCRbeta analysis as frozen whole blood, isolated PBMCs, or DNA extracted from either sample type. The data originate from a study of blood T cell repertoires in COVID-19 (dated by TCRdb to the early 2020s). General notes on the study: Collaborator samples came from the United States, Italy and Spain and covered acute and convalescent phases of COVID-19. The repertoires were released in a freely available public database meant as a resource for research on the immune response to SARS-CoV-2. Where available, HLA class I and class II types were obtained from metadata supplied by the sample provider rather than from assay-based typing. Nearly every sample came with metadata listing a de-identified subject ID, COVID-19 status, age in years and sex. The prospective study material was composed of cDNA or gDNA derived from T cells, B-cell-depleted T cells, or PBMCs. The dataset comprised deeply sampled blood TCRbeta repertoires from subjects exposed to, actively infected with, or recovered from COVID-19. The samples were drawn from the first 160 participants of the ongoing ImmuneRACE study and from about 1,200 subjects provided by 6 global collaborators.

Here is what the overall study found, with its caveats: Clinical and demographic metadata were provided uncurated, with the amount varying by source and participant.

The chain links TRBV3-1 (or the pseudogene TRBV3-2) with TRBJ2-1; 5 matching bases give a weak D call of TRBD1. Sequencing used peripheral blood. The TCR sequence derives from a human donor in a cohort sampled during active COVID-19. This receptor has the CDR3 CASSQDGRDNEQFF. At the DNA level, the sequence is TGTGCCAGCAGCCAAGATGGCAGGGACAATGAGCAGTTCTTC.